The TCR beta chain under discussion was sequenced for a study of shared clonotypes between healthy human individuals. The protocol was immunoSEQ multiplex PCR, while the TCRdb copy is restricted to in-frame clones and leaves out a portion. The data contain just over 2,000,000 clones, roughly 96% of them singletons. Germline CDR1 and CDR2: MNHNY and SVGAGI (reference sequence). Trimming removed 0 bases from V and 2 bases from J, with 12 bases in between. The CDR3 length is 16 residues. The sample taken for sequencing was naive CD4+ T cells sorted from blood. Stated subset: CD45RA+ positively selected. This chain uses TRBV6-6 with TRBJ2-3, with D perhaps TRBD2 (5 bases). This TCR derives from a young man in good health. DNA of the CDR3: TGTGCCAGCAGTTACTCGACCGGGATGAACACAGATACGCAGTATTTT. Translating gives CASSYSTGMNTDTQYF.